This TCR beta chain emerged from a study of blood T cell repertoires in COVID-19. Overall study context: Some COVID-19 samples were acute and others convalescent; all came from the United States, Italy and Spain. PBMCs, B-cell-depleted T cells, or T cells were the source of the cDNA or gDNA that made up the material.

The germline V gene has CDR1 SGHAT and CDR2 FQDESV (reference sequence). Trimming pared 5 bases from V and 4 bases from J, leaving 12 bases between. There are 13 residues in the CDR3. Authors' methods: Estimated nucleated cell counts came from reference gene primer amplification. Using immunoSEQ multiplex PCR, the repertoire was profiled, and TCRdb retains in-frame clones only, with some absent. V, J and clone size are taken as reported in that table, and D and trimming were inferred from the DNA itself. The sample records around 200,000 clones, around nine tenths being singletons. The origin of this receptor is a man in his sixties who had recovered from COVID-19. Sequencing was done on a sample of peripheral blood. The chain recombines TRBV11-1 with TRBJ2-7; a possible D gene is TRBD1 (5 bases). The CDR3 nucleotides read TGTGCCAGCAGCGATTTACAGGATTACGAGCAGTACTTC. Amino acid sequence: CASSDLQDYEQYF.